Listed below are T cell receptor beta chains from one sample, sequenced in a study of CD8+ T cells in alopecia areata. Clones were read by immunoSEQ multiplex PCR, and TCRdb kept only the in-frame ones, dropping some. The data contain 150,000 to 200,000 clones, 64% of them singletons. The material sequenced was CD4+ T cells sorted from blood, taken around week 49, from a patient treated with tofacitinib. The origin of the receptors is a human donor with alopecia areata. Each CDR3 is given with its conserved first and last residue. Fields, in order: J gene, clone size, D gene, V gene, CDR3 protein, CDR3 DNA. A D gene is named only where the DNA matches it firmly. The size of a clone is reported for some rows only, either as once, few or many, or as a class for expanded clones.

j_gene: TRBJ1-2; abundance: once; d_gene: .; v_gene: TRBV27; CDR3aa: CASRAQGGQNYGYTF; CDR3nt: TGTGCCAGCAGGGCCCAGGGCGGGCAGAACTATGGCTACACCTTC
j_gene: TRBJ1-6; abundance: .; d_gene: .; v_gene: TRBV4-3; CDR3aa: CASSQEWQGGTPLHF; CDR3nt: TGCGCCAGCAGCCAAGAGTGGCAGGGTGGTACACCCCTCCACTTT
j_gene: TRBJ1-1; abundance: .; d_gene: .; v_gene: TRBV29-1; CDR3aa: CSGGGMNTEAFF; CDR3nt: TGCAGCGGAGGGGGTATGAACACTGAAGCTTTCTTT
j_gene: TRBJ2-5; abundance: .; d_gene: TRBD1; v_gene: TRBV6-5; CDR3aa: CASSYSPGQGRETQYF; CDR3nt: TGTGCCAGCAGTTACTCTCCGGGACAGGGGAGGGAGACCCAGTACTTC
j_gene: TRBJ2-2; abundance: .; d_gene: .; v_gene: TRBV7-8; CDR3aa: CASSSKPGDTGELFF; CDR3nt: TGTGCCAGCAGCTCCAAACCGGGGGACACCGGGGAGCTGTTTTTT
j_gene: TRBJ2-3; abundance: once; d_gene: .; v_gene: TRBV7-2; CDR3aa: CASSWGGTDTQYF; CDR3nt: TGTGCCAGCAGCTGGGGTGGCACAGATACGCAGTATTTT
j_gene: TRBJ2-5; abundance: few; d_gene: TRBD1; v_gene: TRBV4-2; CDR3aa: CASSPGQGRTQYF; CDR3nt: TGTGCCAGCAGCCCCGGACAGGGGCGGACCCAGTACTTC
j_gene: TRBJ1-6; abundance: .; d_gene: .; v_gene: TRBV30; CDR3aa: CAWRRRGSPLHF; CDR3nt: TGTGCCTGGAGGCGCCGGGGTTCACCCCTCCACTTT
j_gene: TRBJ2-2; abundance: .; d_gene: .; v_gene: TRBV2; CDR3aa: CASSDLGSTSGELFF; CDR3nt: TGTGCCAGCAGTGATTTAGGCTCTACCTCCGGGGAGCTGTTTTTT
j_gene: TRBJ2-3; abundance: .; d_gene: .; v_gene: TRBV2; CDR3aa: CASSVRTDTQYF; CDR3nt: TGTGCCAGCAGTGTTAGAACAGATACGCAGTATTTT
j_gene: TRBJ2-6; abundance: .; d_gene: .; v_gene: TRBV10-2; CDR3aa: CASSGKAGANVLTF; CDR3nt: TGCGCCAGCAGTGGGAAGGCTGGGGCCAACGTCCTGACTTTC
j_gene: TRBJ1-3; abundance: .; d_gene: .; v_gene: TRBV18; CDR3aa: CASSPRTDISGNTIYF; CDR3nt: TGTGCCAGCTCACCGAGGACCGATATCTCTGGAAACACCATATATTTT
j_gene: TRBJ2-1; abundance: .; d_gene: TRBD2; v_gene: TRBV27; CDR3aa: CATVAGPYNEQFF; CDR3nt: TGTGCCACCGTAGCGGGGCCGTACAATGAGCAGTTCTTC
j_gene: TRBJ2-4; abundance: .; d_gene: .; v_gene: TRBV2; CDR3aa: CASAFDIQYF; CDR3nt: TGTGCCAGCGCGTTTGACATTCAGTACTTC
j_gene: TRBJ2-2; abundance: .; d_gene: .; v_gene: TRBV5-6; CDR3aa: CASSLDAGELFF; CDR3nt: TGTGCCAGCAGCTTGGACGCCGGGGAGCTGTTTTTT
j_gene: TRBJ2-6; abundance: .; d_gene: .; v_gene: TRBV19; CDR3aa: CASSIPISGANVLTF; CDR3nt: TGTGCCAGTAGTATCCCCATCTCTGGGGCCAACGTCCTGACTTTC
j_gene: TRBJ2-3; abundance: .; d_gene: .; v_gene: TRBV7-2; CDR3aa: CASSLDVPDTQYF; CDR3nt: TGTGCCAGCAGCTTGGATGTCCCAGATACGCAGTATTTT
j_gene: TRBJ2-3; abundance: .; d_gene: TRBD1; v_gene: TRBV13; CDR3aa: CASSFRQGYTDTQYF; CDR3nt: TGTGCCAGCAGCTTTAGACAGGGCTACACAGATACGCAGTATTTT
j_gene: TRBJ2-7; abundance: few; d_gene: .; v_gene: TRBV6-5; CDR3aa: CASRLSTIGEQYF; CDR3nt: TGTGCCAGCAGGCTCTCTACCATCGGCGAGCAGTACTTC
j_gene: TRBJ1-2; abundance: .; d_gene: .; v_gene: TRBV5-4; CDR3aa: CASSLVGDAYGYTF; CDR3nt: TGTGCCAGCAGCTTGGTGGGGGACGCGTATGGCTACACCTTC
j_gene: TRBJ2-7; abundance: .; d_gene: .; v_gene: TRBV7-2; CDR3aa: CASSLAFHEQYF; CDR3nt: TGTGCCAGCAGCCTAGCGTTCCACGAGCAGTACTTC
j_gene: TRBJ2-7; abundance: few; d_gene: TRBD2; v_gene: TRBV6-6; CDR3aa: CASSYSGDSYEQYF; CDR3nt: TGTGCCAGCAGTTATAGCGGGGACTCCTACGAGCAGTACTTC
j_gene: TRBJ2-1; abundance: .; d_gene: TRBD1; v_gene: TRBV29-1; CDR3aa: CSVELDRENEQFF; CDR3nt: TGCAGCGTTGAACTGGACAGGGAAAATGAGCAGTTCTTC
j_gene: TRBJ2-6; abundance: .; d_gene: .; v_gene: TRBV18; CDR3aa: CASSPPSGSVAGANVLTF; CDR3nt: TGTGCCAGCTCACCACCCTCAGGGTCGGTCGCTGGGGCCAACGTCCTGACTTTC
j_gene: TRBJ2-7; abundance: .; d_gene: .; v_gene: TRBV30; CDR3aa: CAWSVPGRDSYEQYF; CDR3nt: TGTGCCTGGAGTGTACCGGGCAGAGACAGCTACGAGCAGTACTTC
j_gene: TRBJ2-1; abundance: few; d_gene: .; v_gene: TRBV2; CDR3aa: CASRVLVGREQFF; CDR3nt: TGTGCCAGCAGAGTACTAGTGGGGCGTGAGCAGTTCTTC
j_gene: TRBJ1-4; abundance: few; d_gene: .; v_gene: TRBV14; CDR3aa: CASSQGLEKLFF; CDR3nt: TGTGCCAGCAGCCAAGGACTTGAAAAACTGTTTTTT
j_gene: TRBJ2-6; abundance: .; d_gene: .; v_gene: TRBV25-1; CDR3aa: CASSVAGANVLTF; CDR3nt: TGTGCCAGCAGTGTCGCTGGGGCCAACGTCCTGACTTTC
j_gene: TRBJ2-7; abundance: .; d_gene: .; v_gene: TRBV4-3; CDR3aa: CASSQDATESSYEQYF; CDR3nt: TGCGCCAGCAGCCAAGATGCAACAGAGAGCTCCTACGAGCAGTACTTC
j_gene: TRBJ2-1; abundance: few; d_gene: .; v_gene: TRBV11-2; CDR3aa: CASSLVGEQQFF; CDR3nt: TGTGCCAGCAGCCTCGTCGGGGAGCAGCAGTTCTTC
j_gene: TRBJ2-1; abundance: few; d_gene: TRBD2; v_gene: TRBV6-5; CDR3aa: CASSYYGLGPSSEQFF; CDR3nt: TGTGCCAGCAGTTACTACGGACTAGGACCTTCAAGTGAGCAGTTCTTC
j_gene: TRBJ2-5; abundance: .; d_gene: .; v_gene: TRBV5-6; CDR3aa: CASSSPGETQYF; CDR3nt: TGTGCCAGCAGTTCCCCGGGGGAGACCCAGTACTTC
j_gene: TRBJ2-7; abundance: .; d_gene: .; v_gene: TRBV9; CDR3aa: CASSPEDGANEQYF; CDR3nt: TGTGCCAGCAGCCCTGAGGATGGGGCAAACGAGCAGTACTTC
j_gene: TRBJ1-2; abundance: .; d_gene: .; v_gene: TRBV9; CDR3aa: CASSASGDGYTF; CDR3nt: TGTGCCAGCAGCGCCTCAGGGGATGGCTACACCTTC
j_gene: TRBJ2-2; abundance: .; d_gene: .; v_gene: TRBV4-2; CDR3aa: CASSQEAAGTGELFF; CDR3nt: TGTGCCAGCAGCCAAGAGGCCGCGGGCACCGGGGAGCTGTTTTTT
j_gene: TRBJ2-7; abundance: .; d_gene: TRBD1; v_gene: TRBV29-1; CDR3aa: CSVGLDRPSGYPYEQYF; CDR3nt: TGCAGCGTAGGACTGGACAGGCCCTCGGGTTATCCTTACGAGCAGTACTTC
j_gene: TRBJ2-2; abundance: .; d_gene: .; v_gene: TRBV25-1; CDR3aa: CASSELGGVGTGELFF; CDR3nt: TGTGCCAGCAGTGAACTTGGAGGGGTTGGCACCGGGGAGCTGTTTTTT
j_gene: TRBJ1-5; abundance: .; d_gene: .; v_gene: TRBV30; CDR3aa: CAWSAGKPQPQHF; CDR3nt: TGTGCCTGGAGTGCTGGGAAGCCACAGCCCCAGCATTTT
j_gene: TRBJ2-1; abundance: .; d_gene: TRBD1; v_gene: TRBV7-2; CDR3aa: CASSSNRDSRFF; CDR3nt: TGTGCCAGCAGCTCTAACCGGGACAGTCGGTTCTTC
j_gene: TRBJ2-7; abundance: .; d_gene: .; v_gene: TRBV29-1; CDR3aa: CSVLSGLSNYEQYF; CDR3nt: TGCAGCGTGCTTTCCGGACTAAGCAACTACGAGCAGTACTTC
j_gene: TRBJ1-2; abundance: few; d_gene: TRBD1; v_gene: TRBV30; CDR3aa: CAWRGLGTAYGYTF; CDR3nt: TGTGCCTGGAGAGGGTTGGGGACAGCGTATGGCTACACCTTC
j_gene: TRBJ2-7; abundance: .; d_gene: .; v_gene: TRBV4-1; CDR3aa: CASSQGDSGSEQYF; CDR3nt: TGCGCCAGCAGCCAAGGGGACTCCGGCTCGGAGCAGTACTTC